These 17 T cell receptor beta chains share one sample of origin, sequenced in a study of T cell responses to AZD1222 COVID-19 vaccine. Measured with immunoSEQ multiplex PCR; TCRdb has only the in-frame clones, and not every one. The sample includes 150,000 to 200,000 clones, around 92% of them seen just once. Sample: peripheral blood, taken on day 0 of AZD1222 vaccination. These receptor sequences come from an adult in good health.

The chain carries TRBV9 and TRBJ1-6, with D possibly TRBD1 on 5 matching bases. V was cut by 0 bases and J by 14 bases, with 12 bases left in between. Germline CDR1 reads SGDLS; CDR2 reads YYNGEE. The CDR3 length is 13 residues. CDR3 sequence (DNA): TGTGCCAGCAGCGTAGATAGACAGTCGGCCCTCCACTTT. It is translated as CASSVDRQSALHF.

A word on this clone: Compared with germline, one end of the junction differs, possibly owing to a read error. The gene calls are TRBV18 and TRBJ2-5; D is perhaps TRBD1 (6 bases). The CDR3 extends over 16 amino acids. Germline CDR1 is KGHSH and CDR2 is LQKENI. The CDR3 loop is CASSPSIGQLQEAQYF. In DNA, the CDR3 is TGTGCCAGCTCACCATCAATAGGACAGTTACAAGAGGCCCAGTACTTC.

This sequence joins TRBV13 and TRBJ2-3; maybe TRBD2 (5 bases). The CDR3 has 17 amino acids. V gave up 5 bases and J gave up 2 bases, with 20 bases separating them. Germline V gene data show CDR1 as PRHDT and CDR2 as FYEKMQ (reference sequence). The CDR3 bases are TGTGCCAGCAGCCCAGAACCTTGGGGAGAGAACACAGATACGCAGTATTTT. Translation gives CASSPEPWGENTDTQYF.

This clone was observed a single time. The rearrangement uses TRBV7-6 and TRBJ1-5; TRBD1 might be the D (5 bases). V was pared by 5 bases and J by 0 bases, with 14 bases between. This CDR3 has 16 amino acids. CDR1 is SGHVS and CDR2 is FNYEAQ in the germline V gene. The chain's CDR3 is CASSPARGYSNQPQHF. CDR3 coding DNA: TGTGCCAGCAGCCCCGCTCGGGGGTATAGCAATCAGCCCCAGCATTTT.

The genes are TRBV29-1 and TRBJ1-2; D unclear. Germline V gene sequence: CDR1 SQVTM, CDR2 ANQGSEA. Trimming cost V 4 bases and J 2 bases, with 14 bases left between them. CDR3 length: 14 amino acids. The CDR3: CSVASGEKNYGYTF. Written as DNA, the CDR3 is TGCAGCGTTGCGTCCGGAGAAAAGAACTATGGCTACACCTTC.

The chain links TRBV5-1 to TRBJ2-3; 9 nucleotides agree with TRBD2. The length of the CDR3 is 15 residues. The V gene end was trimmed by 4 bases and the J gene end by 6 bases; junction bases not matched to a gene: 9. CDR1 is SGHRS, CDR2 YFSETQ, per germline. CDR3 sequence (DNA): TGCGCCAGCAGCGTCTTAGCGGGGGTTGATGATACGCAGTATTTT. Amino acids: CASSVLAGVDDTQYF. Together with reference TRBV5-1 and TRBJ2-3, the CDR3 gives the full variable domain: KAGVTQTPRYLIKTRGQQVTLSCSPISGHRSVSWYQQTPGQGLQFLFEYFSETQRNKGNFPGRFSGRQFSNSRSEMNVSTLELGDSALYLCASSVLAGVDDTQYFGPGTRLTVL.

The chain uses TRBV4-3 and TRBJ2-7, with D perhaps TRBD1 (5 bases). The V end was cut by 2 bases, the J end by 1 base, with 12 bases between. Germline values: CDR1 LGHNA, CDR2 YSLEER. This CDR3 has 15 amino acids. The CDR3 loop is CASSQMTETSYEQYF. The CDR3, as DNA: TGCGCCAGCAGCCAAATGACAGAAACTTCCTACGAGCAGTACTTC.

The chain links TRBV7-9 to TRBJ2-2; TRBD2 aligns across 9 bases. The CDR3 is 16 residues long. V gave up 2 bases and J gave up 7 bases; unmatched junction bases: 8. CDR1 SEHNR and CDR2 FQNEAQ come from the germline V gene (reference sequence). The CDR3 sequence is CASSLFPSGTGGELFF. CDR3 nucleotide sequence: TGTGCCAGCAGCTTATTCCCTAGCGGGACGGGCGGGGAGCTGTTTTTT. Together with reference TRBV7-9 and TRBJ2-2, the CDR3 gives the full variable domain: DTGVSQNPRHKITKRGQNVTFRCDPISEHNRLYWYRQTLGQGPEFLTYFQNEAQLEKSRLLSDRFSAERPKGSFSTLEIQRTEQGDSAMYLCASSLFPSGTGGELFFGEGSRLTVL.

This clone was picked up one time. The rearrangement joins TRBV19 to TRBJ1-2, with D possibly TRBD1 on 6 matching bases. This CDR3 has 14 amino acids. The germline V and J ends were trimmed by 3 bases and 5 bases, with 13 bases remaining between them. Per germline, CDR1 LNHDA and CDR2 SQIVND (reference sequence). CDR3 coding DNA: TGTGCCAGTAGTATTCCCAGGGGAGGGTATGGCTACACCTTC. Amino acids: CASSIPRGGYGYTF.

V is TRBV9 and J is TRBJ2-5, with D perhaps assigned TRBD1 or TRBD2 (5 bases each). Trimming removed 0 bases at V and 1 base at J, with 13 bases between. CDR3 length: 16 amino acids. Germline CDR1 SGDLS, CDR2 YYNGEE. CDR3 nucleotide sequence: TGTGCCAGCAGCGTAGGAGGGGCCCCGGTCCAAGAGACCCAGTACTTC. Its translation: CASSVGGAPVQETQYF.

The chain employs TRBV29-1 and TRBJ2-5; D is perhaps TRBD1 (7 bases). Germline-derived CDR1 and CDR2 are SQVTM and ANQGSEA. This CDR3 spans 13 amino acids. V gave up 6 bases and J gave up 1 base, with 12 bases separating them. The CDR3: CSVQGGLQETQYF. In nucleotides, the CDR3 is TGCAGCGTGCAGGGGGGCCTCCAAGAGACCCAGTACTTC.

This clone was recorded once. This chain connects TRBV28 to TRBJ2-1; D is unclear. Germline assignment: CDR1 MDHEN and CDR2 SYDVKM. CDR3 length: 13 residues. Trimming pared 8 bases from V and 8 bases from J, leaving 16 bases between. The CDR3 sequence is CASGLAKFDEQFF. The CDR3 DNA is TGTGCCAGCGGGTTAGCTAAGTTCGATGAGCAGTTCTTC.

The table lists this clone with a count of one. The rearrangement links TRBV3-1 (or the pseudogene TRBV3-2) to TRBJ1-4; 7 bases match TRBD1. The CDR3 extends over 16 amino acids. The J segment lost 6 bases and the V segment lost 4 bases, leaving 11 bases of the junction unmatched. Germline V lookup: CDR1 LGHDT, CDR2 YNNKEL (reference sequence). The CDR3 DNA is TGTGCCAGCAGCCCCCGCCGGGACAGTTACTATGAAAAACTGTTTTTT. It is translated as CASSPRRDSYYEKLFF.

CDR3 sequence reads: CASSPGLGFNQPQHF. The DNA of the CDR3 is TGCGCCAGCAGCCCAGGCCTGGGGTTTAATCAGCCCCAGCATTTT. The rearrangement uses TRBV5-1 and TRBJ1-5; unclear D gene. The CDR3 consists of 15 residues. Per germline, CDR1 SGHRS and CDR2 YFSETQ. V dropped 4 bases and J dropped 4 bases, with 15 bases sitting between them.

The chain has TRBV27 and TRBJ2-3; 10 bases fit TRBD2. The J segment lost 5 bases and the V segment lost 1 base, leaving 6 bases of the junction unmatched. The CDR3 covers 16 residues. Germline CDR1 and CDR2: MNHEY and SMNVEV (reference sequence). The chain's CDR3 is CASSLYLAGVQDTQYF. The CDR3 DNA reads TGTGCCAGCAGTTTATATCTAGCGGGGGTACAAGATACGCAGTATTTT.

The rearrangement links TRBV6-6 to TRBJ2-2, with 9 positions matching TRBD1. The junction had 5 bases not matched to a gene; V was cut back by 6 bases and J by 3 bases. The CDR3 consists of 15 residues. Germline CDR1 MNHNY, CDR2 SVGAGI (reference sequence). CDR3 DNA: TGTGCCAGCAGATCCGACAGGGGGGACACCGGGGAGCTGTTTTTT. As protein: CASRSDRGDTGELFF.

J is TRBJ2-7 and V is TRBV27; D gene uncertain. The CDR3 extends over 12 amino acids. Germline CDR1 is MNHEY and CDR2 is SMNVEV (reference sequence). With 2 bases removed from V and 2 bases from J, the gap between germline ends came to 4 bases. The CDR3 DNA reads as TGTGCCAGCAGTTTAGCCCCCTACGAGCAGTACTTC. It specifies CASSLAPYEQYF.